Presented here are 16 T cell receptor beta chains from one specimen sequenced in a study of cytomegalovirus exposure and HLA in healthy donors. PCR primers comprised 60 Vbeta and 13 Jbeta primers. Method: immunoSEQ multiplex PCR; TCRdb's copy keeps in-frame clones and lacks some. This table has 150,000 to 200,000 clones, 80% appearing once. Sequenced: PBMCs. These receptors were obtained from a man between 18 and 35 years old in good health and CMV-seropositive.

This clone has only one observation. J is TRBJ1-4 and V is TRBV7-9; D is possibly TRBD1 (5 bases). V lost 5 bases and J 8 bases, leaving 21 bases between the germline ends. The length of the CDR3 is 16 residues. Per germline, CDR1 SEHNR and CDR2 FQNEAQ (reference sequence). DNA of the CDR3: TGTGCCAGCAGCCCCAGTCTGGGGAGGGGAATAGAAAAACTGTTTTTT. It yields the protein CASSPSLGRGIEKLFF. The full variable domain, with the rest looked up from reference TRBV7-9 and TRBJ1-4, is DTGVSQNPRHKITKRGQNVTFRCDPISEHNRLYWYRQTLGQGPEFLTYFQNEAQLEKSRLLSDRFSAERPKGSFSTLEIQRTEQGDSAMYLCASSPSLGRGIEKLFFGSGTQLSVL.

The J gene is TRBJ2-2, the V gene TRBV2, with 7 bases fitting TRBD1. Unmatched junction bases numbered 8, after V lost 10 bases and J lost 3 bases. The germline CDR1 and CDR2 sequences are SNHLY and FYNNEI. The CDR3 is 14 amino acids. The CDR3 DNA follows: TGTGCCATCCACCGACAGGGTGACACCGGGGAGCTGTTTTTT. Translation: CAIHRQGDTGELFF.

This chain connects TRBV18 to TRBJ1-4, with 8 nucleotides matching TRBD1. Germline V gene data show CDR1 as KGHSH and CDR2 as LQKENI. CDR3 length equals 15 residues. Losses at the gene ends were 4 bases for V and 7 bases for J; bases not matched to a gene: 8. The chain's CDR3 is CASSLTTGASEKLFF. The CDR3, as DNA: TGTGCCAGCTCACTCACGACAGGGGCGAGTGAAAAACTGTTTTTT.

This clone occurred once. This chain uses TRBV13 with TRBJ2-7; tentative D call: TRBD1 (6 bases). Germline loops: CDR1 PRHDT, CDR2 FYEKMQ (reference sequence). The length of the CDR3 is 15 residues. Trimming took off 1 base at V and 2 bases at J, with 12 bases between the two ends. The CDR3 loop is CASSLAGTPTYEQYF. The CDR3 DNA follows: TGTGCCAGCAGCTTAGCAGGGACACCGACCTACGAGCAGTACTTC.

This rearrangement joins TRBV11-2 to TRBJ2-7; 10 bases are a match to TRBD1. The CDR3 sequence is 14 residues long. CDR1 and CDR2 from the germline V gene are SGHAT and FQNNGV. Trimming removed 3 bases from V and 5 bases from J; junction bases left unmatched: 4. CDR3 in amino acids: CASSFDRGPHEQYF. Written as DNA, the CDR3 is TGTGCCAGCAGCTTCGACAGGGGGCCGCACGAGCAGTACTTC.

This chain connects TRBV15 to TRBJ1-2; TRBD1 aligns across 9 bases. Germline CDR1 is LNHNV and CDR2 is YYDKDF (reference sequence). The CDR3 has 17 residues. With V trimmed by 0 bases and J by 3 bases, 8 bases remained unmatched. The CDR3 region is CATSRDFRTGVHYGYTF. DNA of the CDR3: TGTGCCACCAGCAGAGATTTCAGGACAGGGGTGCACTATGGCTACACCTTC.

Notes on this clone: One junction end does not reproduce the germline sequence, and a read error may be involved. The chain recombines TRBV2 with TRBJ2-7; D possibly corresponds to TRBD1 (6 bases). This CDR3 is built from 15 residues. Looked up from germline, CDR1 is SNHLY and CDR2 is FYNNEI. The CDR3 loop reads CASSITGHPSYGQYF. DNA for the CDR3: TGTGCCAGCAGTATCACGGGACACCCGTCTTACGGGCAGTACTTC.

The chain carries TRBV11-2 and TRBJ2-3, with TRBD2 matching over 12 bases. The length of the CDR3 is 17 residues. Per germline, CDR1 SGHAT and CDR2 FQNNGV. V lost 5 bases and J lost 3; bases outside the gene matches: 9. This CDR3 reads CASSRKLAGGLTDTQYF. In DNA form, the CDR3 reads TGTGCCAGCAGCAGAAAGCTAGCGGGGGGGCTGACAGATACGCAGTATTTT.

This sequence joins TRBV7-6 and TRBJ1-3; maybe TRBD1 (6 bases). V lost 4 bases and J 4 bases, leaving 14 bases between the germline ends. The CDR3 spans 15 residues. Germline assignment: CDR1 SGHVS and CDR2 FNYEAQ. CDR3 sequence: CASSSFTGSGNTIYF. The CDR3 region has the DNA TGTGCCAGCAGCTCTTTCACAGGGAGCGGAAACACCATATATTTT.

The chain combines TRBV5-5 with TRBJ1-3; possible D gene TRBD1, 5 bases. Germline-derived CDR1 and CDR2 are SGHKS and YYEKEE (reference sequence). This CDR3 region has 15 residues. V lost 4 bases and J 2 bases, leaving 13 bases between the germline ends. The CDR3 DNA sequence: TGTGCCAGCAGCGGGGGGGTGTCGACTGGAAACACCATATATTTT. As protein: CASSGGVSTGNTIYF.

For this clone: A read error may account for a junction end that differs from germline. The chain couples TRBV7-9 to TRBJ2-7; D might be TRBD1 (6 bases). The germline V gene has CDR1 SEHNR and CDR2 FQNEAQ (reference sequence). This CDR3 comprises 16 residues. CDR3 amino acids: CSSSGFRGESSYEQYF. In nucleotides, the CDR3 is TGTTCCAGCAGCGGATTCAGGGGCGAAAGCTCCTACGAGCAGTACTTC.

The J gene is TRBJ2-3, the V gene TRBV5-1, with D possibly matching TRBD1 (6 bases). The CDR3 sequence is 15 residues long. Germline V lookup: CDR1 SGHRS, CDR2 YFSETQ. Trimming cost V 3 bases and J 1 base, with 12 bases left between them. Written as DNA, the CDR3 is TGCGCCAGCAGCTCAGGACAGAGCCGCACAGATACGCAGTATTTT. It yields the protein CASSSGQSRTDTQYF.

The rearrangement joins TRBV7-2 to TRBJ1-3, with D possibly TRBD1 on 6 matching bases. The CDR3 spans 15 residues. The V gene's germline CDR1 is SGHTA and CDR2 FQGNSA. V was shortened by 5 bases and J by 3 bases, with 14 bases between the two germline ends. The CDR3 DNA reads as TGTGCCAGCAGCCGTACCAACAGGGATGGAAACACCATATATTTT. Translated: CASSRTNRDGNTIYF.

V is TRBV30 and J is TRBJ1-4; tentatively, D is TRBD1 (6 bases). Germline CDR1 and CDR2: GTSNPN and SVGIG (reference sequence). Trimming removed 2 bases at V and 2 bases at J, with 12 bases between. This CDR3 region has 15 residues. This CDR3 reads CAWSKRGGTNEKLFF. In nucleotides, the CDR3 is TGTGCCTGGAGTAAGAGGGGGGGTACTAATGAAAAACTGTTTTTT.

CDR3 DNA sequence: TGTGCCAGCAGTTTTACCCGGGAAGCATATGGCTACACCTTC. Translation gives CASSFTREAYGYTF. This chain joins TRBV27 and TRBJ1-2; no clear D. The CDR3 is made up of 14 amino acids. Trimming cost V 3 bases and J 5 bases, with 13 bases left between them. From germline, CDR1 is MNHEY and CDR2 SMNVEV (reference sequence).

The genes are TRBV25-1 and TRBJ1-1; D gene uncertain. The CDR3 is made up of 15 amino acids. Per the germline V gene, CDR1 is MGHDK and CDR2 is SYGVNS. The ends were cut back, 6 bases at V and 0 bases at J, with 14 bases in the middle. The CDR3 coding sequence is TGTGCCAGCAGAGCGGGGTTCCACATGAACACTGAAGCTTTCTTT. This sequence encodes CASRAGFHMNTEAFF.